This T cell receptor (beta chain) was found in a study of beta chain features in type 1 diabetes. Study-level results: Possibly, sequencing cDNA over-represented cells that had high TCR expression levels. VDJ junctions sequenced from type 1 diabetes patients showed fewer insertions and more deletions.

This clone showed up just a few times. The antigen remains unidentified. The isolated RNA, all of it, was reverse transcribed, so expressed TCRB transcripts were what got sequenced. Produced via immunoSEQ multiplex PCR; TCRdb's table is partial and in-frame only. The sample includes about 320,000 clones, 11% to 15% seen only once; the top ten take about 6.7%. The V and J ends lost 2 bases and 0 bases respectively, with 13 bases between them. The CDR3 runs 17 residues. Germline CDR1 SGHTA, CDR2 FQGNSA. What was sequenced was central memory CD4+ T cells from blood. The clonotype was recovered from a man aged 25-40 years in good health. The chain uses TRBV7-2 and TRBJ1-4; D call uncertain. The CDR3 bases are TGTGCCAGCAGCTTACGGGTGGGAGCCGCAACTAATGAAAAACTGTTTTTT. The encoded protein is CASSLRVGAATNEKLFF.